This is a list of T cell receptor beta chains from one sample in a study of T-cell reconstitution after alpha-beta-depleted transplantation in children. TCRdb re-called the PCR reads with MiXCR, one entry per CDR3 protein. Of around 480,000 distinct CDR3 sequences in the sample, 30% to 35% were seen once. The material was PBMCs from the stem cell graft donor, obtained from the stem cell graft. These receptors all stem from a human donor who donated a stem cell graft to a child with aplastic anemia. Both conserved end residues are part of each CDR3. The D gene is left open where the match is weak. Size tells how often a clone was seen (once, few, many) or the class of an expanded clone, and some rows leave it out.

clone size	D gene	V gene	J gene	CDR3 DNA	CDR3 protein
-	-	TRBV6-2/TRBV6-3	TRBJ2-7	TGTGCCAGCAGTTCGGGACCGACCGTGGGGCCCTACGAGCAGTACTTC	CASSSGPTVGPYEQYF
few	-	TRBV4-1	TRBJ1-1	TGCGCCAGCAGCCAAGATCCGACAGGGAACACTGAAGCTTTCTTT	CASSQDPTGNTEAFF
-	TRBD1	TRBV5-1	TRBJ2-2	TGCGCCAGCAGCCTGGGACAGGCAAAAGCCGGGGAGCTGTTTTTT	CASSLGQAKAGELFF
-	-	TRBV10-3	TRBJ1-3	TGTGCCATCAGTGGGGGTAGGGGGAAGAGCTCTGGAAACACCATATATTTT	CAISGGRGKSSGNTIYF
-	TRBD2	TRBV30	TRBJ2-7	TGTGCCTGGAGTGTTGCTAGCGGGCTGTACGAGCAGTACTTC	CAWSVASGLYEQYF
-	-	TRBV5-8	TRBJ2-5	TGTGCCAGCAGCTCTACGACGTTAAGGACAGTCCAAGAGACCCAGTACTTC	CASSSTTLRTVQETQYF
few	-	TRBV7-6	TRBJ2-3	TGTGCCAGCAGCTTAGAAACGGCTGATACGCAGTATTTT	CASSLETADTQYF
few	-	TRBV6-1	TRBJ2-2	TGTGCCAGCACCGTAACAGGGACCGGGGAGCTGTTTTTT	CASTVTGTGELFF
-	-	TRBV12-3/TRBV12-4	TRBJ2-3	TGTGCCAGCAGTTACCAAGCGGGTGGTACGCAGTATTTT	CASSYQAGGTQYF
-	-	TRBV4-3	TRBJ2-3	TGCGCCAGCAGCCAAGTTAGGCACCTAGAGCTAGGTTTCACAGATACGCAGTATTTT	CASSQVRHLELGFTDTQYF
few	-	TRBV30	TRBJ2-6	TGTGCCTGGAGTGGGCCCTTCTCTGGGGCCAACGTCCTGACTTTC	CAWSGPFSGANVLTF
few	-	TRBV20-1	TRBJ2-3	TGCAGTGCTAGATCCCCCGGGGCTCCAGTTAGGGTTGCAGATACGCAGTATTTT	CSARSPGAPVRVADTQYF
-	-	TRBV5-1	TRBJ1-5	TGCGCCAGCAGCTTGGTATCTGGGATGGGTCAGCCCCAGCATTTT	CASSLVSGMGQPQHF
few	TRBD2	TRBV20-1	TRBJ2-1	TGCAGTGCTAGAGCGGCTAGCGGGAGTCCAGATGAGCAGTTCTTC	CSARAASGSPDEQFF
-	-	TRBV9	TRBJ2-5	TGTGCCAGCAGCGTAGCTTCGGCATCGGTGACCCAGTACTTC	CASSVASASVTQYF
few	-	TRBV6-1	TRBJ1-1	TGTGCCAGCAGGACTTCGGATTACACTGAAGCTTTCTTT	CASRTSDYTEAFF
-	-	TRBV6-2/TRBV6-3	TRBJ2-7	TGTGCCAGCAGTTACTCAGGGGTCGGGCAGTACTTC	CASSYSGVGQYF
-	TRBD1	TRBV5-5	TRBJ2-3	TGTGCCAGCAGCTTGGTGGGACAGGGAGCAGATACGCAGTATTTT	CASSLVGQGADTQYF
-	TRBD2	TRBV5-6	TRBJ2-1	TGTGCCAGCAGCTTTAGGGGACTAGCGAGTAATGAGCAGTTCTTC	CASSFRGLASNEQFF
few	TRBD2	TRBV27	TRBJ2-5	TGTGCCAGCAGTAACCGTGGGGGGGTGGAGACCCAGTACTTC	CASSNRGGVETQYF
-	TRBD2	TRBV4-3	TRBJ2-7	TGCGCCAGCAGCCCGGTGACTAGCGGGAGTTACGAGCAGTACTTC	CASSPVTSGSYEQYF
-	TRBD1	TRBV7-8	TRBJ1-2	TGTGCCAGCAGTCAATTCACGGCCCGACAGGGCTTTTTACACTCTGGCTACACCTTC	CASSQFTARQGFLHSGYTF
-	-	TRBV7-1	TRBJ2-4	TGTGCCAGCAGCTCTGGGGGAACGGACATTCAGTACTTC	CASSSGGTDIQYF
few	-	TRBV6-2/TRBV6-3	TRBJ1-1	TGTGCCAGCAGTTATTATGGTGAAGCTTTCTTT	CASSYYGEAFF
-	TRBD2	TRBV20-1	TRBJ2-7	TGCAGTGCTGCGCCGGGACTAGCGGGAGCTTACTCCTACGAGCAGTACTTC	CSAAPGLAGAYSYEQYF
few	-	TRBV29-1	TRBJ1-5	TGCAGCGCCAAAACCTCAGGTGTCGGGCTTGGGGGTCAGCCCCAGCATTTT	CSAKTSGVGLGGQPQHF
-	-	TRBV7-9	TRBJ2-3	TGTGCCAGCAGCTTAGATGAGGGAGATACGCAGTATTTT	CASSLDEGDTQYF
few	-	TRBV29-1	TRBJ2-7	TGCAGCGTTGAAGAGACCAGGGTGCAGTACTTC	CSVEETRVQYF
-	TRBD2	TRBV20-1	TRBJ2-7	TGCAGTGCTAGACTACTAGCGGGAGCTGACGAGCAGTACTTC	CSARLLAGADEQYF
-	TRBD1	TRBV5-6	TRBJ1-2	TGTGCCAGCAGCTTGGGAACAGGGGGCTCGTCGGATGGCTACACCTTC	CASSLGTGGSSDGYTF
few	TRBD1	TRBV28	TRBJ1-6	TGTGCCAGCAGTTTCAAGGGGGCCGGTGTGGGTTCACCCCTCCACTTT	CASSFKGAGVGSPLHF
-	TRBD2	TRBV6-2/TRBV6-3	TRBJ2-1	TGTGCCAGCAGTCAGGGACTAGCGGGAGCGCATGAGCAGTTCTTC	CASSQGLAGAHEQFF
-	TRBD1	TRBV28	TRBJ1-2	TGTGCCAGCAGTTTAACAGGGGGCGGGGATGGCTACACCTTC	CASSLTGGGDGYTF